The rows below give T cell receptor beta chains drawn from one sample of a study of blood T cell repertoires in COVID-19. The assay was immunoSEQ multiplex PCR, and TCRdb's table has in-frame clones only and misses some. The data hold 200,000 or so clones, with around nine tenths observed a single time. The sample comprised PBMCs or T cells enriched from blood (not recorded which). These receptors originate from a woman in her 30s who had been exposed to COVID-19. CDR3s include the opening cysteine and the closing phenylalanine or tryptophan. The order of the fields is V gene, CDR3 protein.

V: TRBV29-1; CDR3: CSVRKGVYNEQFF
V: TRBV10-2; CDR3: CASGLGYEQYF
V: TRBV11-2; CDR3: CASSLVGGNTIYF
V: TRBV5-6; CDR3: CASSLQKGGSYNEQFF
V: TRBV18; CDR3: CASSPPAVVDTQYF
V: TRBV13; CDR3: CASSSRDRGHMNTEAFF
V: TRBV7-9; CDR3: CASSLSFFNYGYTF
V: TRBV28; CDR3: CASRAIVEQFF
V: TRBV5-3; CDR3: CARSLRVNTEAFF
V: TRBV30; CDR3: CAWDPTGDTEAFF
V: TRBV10-3; CDR3: CAISDGTSGRRYNEQFF
V: TRBV19; CDR3: CASRAGLVFPYEQYF
V: TRBV4-1; CDR3: CASSRPGQGAFNSPLHF
V: TRBV15; CDR3: CATSRVPGQGDYGYTF
V: TRBV6-5; CDR3: CASTRAGGYGYTF
V: TRBV2; CDR3: CASTNKETQYF
V: TRBV5-4; CDR3: CASSFSRGGSSYEQYF
V: TRBV24-1; CDR3: CATSDPTSGNGNEQFF
V: TRBV7-8; CDR3: CASKGEGLTPYNEQFF
V: TRBV6-5; CDR3: CASKITGTVNEQYF
V: TRBV3-1/TRBV3-2; CDR3: CASSHGQGMWGLLAGGTYNEQFF
V: TRBV6-1; CDR3: CASSEGTVSYEQYF
V: TRBV4-2; CDR3: CASSQESGSSYNEQFF
V: TRBV14; CDR3: CASSQVRLAAPYEQYF
V: TRBV5-1; CDR3: CASSLGRGENTEAFF
V: TRBV30; CDR3: CAWSVLTGFTSGNTIYF
V: TRBV5-1; CDR3: CASSPTSGRSNEQFF
V: TRBV6-5; CDR3: CASRSQGGTNQPQHF
V: TRBV15; CDR3: CATSGRVGNEQFF
V: TRBV19; CDR3: CASSRDRVAFF
V: TRBV28; CDR3: CASSFRGLNTEAFF
V: TRBV28; CDR3: CASSAAGTGGRETQYF
V: TRBV19; CDR3: CASSLRQGSPLGAFF
V: TRBV5-1; CDR3: CASSLGQGARGYGYTF
V: TRBV4-1; CDR3: CASSQVGTGEAGTDTQYF
V: TRBV9; CDR3: CASSVDFTSGRFFNEQFF
V: TRBV9; CDR3: CASSVGTSGSGETQYF
V: TRBV24-1; CDR3: CATSDADYYGYTF
V: TRBV2; CDR3: CASTRSGRGYTF